This TCR beta chain was obtained from a study of graft-versus-host responses after intestinal transplantation (dated by TCRdb to 2020 to 2022). Regarding the complete study: Recipients received multivisceral, liver-intestinal, or isolated intestinal transplants. Anti-thymocyte globulin induction was given to all recipients, followed by maintenance tacrolimus and steroids for about 3 years. After intestinal transplantation, graft-versus-host and host-versus-graft alloreactive T cell clones were followed in the graft, circulation and bone marrow using bulk TCR-beta CDR3 sequencing. Alloreactive clones were identified by sequencing pre-transplant mixed lymphocyte reaction products and comparing them with unstimulated pre-transplant donor and recipient T cells. The cohort enrolled about two dozen intestinal transplant recipients, one of whom was a retransplant, and a few patients without pretransplant specimens were excluded. Donor T cell macrochimerism was defined as a peak of at least 4% donor T cells among recipient peripheral blood mononuclear cells. Rather than being sequenced by the commercial service, samples from a few later patients were sequenced in-house on an Illumina MiSeq and processed with MiXCR. General study outcomes and caveats: The conclusions were limited by the relatively low number and heterogeneity of the intestinal transplant patients. Patients with donor T cell macrochimerism had high GvH to HvG T cell clonal ratios in their allografts. GvH clones were found in recipient bone marrow, and some of the GvH clones appeared earlier in ileal mucosa or blood, which is consistent with an intestinal mucosal origin. Peak levels of circulating GvH clones were associated with declines in HvG clones early after transplant.

Including cysteine and phenylalanine, the CDR3 has 15 amino acids. Only the CDR3 portion is preserved as DNA: 45 bases, with reading frame beginning at the first base. A distance of 12 bases separates the germline ends of V and J, which lose 4 bases and 4 bases respectively. The germline V gene specifies SGHDT as CDR1 and YYEEEE as CDR2. The protocol used for the library was the immunoSEQ multiplex PCR assay. For most patients, genomic DNA was subjected to high-throughput TCR-beta CDR3 sequencing by Adaptive Biotechnologies. On the authors' methods: Adaptive's ImmunoSEQ software was the source of the TCR sequencing data for 18 patients, while a few other patients were processed with MiXCR and VDJtools. CDR3 nucleotide sequences shared between donor and recipient were removed because their origin could not be assigned. At least 2-fold expansion over unstimulated cells and a minimum CFSE-low frequency of 0.002% (template counts) or 0.001% (read counts) were required for clones to be classified as alloreactive. Clones were considered mappable if detected in sequenced pre-transplant spleen, lymph node, or MLR CFSE-low populations of the donor or recipient. Cumulative frequency of alloreactive clones was calculated as a percentage of all sequences weighted by copy number. Drawn from immuneACCESS, this table holds only the in-frame rearrangements with V and J called that TCRdb kept. Clones are partly lost; checked studies trace under half to an unresolved V gene and leave the rest unexplained. D and trimming come from the DNA, and the V and J calls and clone size come from that table. The sample yields around 21,000 clones; around three quarters were counted once. The ten largest clonotypes hold about 8.8% of the sample.

In the case of this clone: The antigen this receptor binds is unknown. No much larger clonotype is one base removed from it; base qualities were not supplied.

Dithiothreitol, EDTA incubations and collagenase D digestion were used to isolate intraepithelial and lamina propria lymphocytes from graft specimens. Bulk TCR-beta sequencing was performed on serial intestinal graft biopsy specimens collected as late as 600 days after transplant. The rearranged chain carries TRBV5-6 and TRBJ1-6, and perhaps TRBD1 as D gene, on 6 matching bases. The specimen was ileum tissue, collected approximately 20 days after intestinal transplant. The source is a human patient who received an intestinal transplant, so some T cells may come from the graft donor. DNA sequence: TGTGCCAGCAGCCTGGACAGCGGATATAATTCACCCCTCCACTTT. It encodes CASSLDSGYNSPLHF.